The 20 T cell receptor beta chains reported below all come from one sample, sequenced in a study of T cells expressing NK-cell markers. For each CDR3 protein, TCRdb gives one entry from its re-call of the 5' RACE reads, without DNA. This listing includes 400,000 to 550,000 distinct CDR3 sequences. Sample: blood T cells: a sorted CD56 or NKG2C T cell subset, CD4+ or CD8+ T cells, or bulk PBMC T cells (not recorded which). The receptors come from a woman aged 18 to 69 in good health.

The chain has TRBV6-1 and TRBJ1-5; TCRdb designates TRBD1, a call that cannot be tested without DNA. The germline V gene has CDR1 MNHNS and CDR2 SASEGT. This CDR3 is 14 amino acids long. CDR3 sequence: CASSQDRGLQPQHF.

The chain joins TRBV7-3 to TRBJ2-3; the TRBD2 assignment by TCRdb is unverifiable without DNA. The CDR3 sequence is 14 residues long. CDR1 is SGHTA and CDR2 is FQGTGA in the germline V gene. The CDR3 is CASSLLALPDTQYF. The variable domain in full, completed from reference TRBV7-3 and TRBJ2-3, reads GAGVSQTPSNKVTEKGKYVELRCDPISGHTALYWYRQSLGQGPEFLIYFQGTGAADDSGLPNDRFFAVRPEGSVSTLKIQRTERGDSAVYLCASSLLALPDTQYFGPGTRLTVL.

This sequence joins TRBV11-3 and TRBJ2-1; there is no DNA to check the TCRdb D call of TRBD2. This CDR3 is 14 amino acids long. Germline assignment: CDR1 SGHNT and CDR2 YENEEA. The CDR3 loop is CASSPPGTKDEQFF.

This sequence joins TRBV27 and TRBJ2-7; as DNA is missing, the TRBD1 call by TCRdb cannot be tested. The CDR3 runs 14 residues. In germline, CDR1 is MNHEY, CDR2 SMNVEV (reference sequence). This chain's CDR3 is CASSLMGGYDEQYF.

The V gene is TRBV7-3, the J gene TRBJ1-2; TCRdb picks TRBD1, but there is no DNA to check that call. Germline CDR1 is SGHTA and CDR2 is FQGTGA. The CDR3 spans 13 residues. The CDR3 loop is CASSLNSGDGYTF.

The CDR3 loop is CASSYGQGAGELFF. The V call is TRBV5-1, the J call TRBJ2-2; the D call of TRBD1 rests on TCRdb alone, since no DNA is present to check it. CDR3 length: 14 amino acids. Germline CDR1 is SGHRS and CDR2 is YFSETQ.

CDR3 sequence: CASSFWRAYNEQFF. The gene calls are TRBV11-2 and TRBJ2-1; the TRBD2 assignment by TCRdb is unverifiable without DNA. This CDR3 is 14 amino acids long. Per germline, CDR1 SGHAT and CDR2 FQNNGV.

Here the CDR3 reads CASRYRDREDSPLHF. The V and J genes are TRBV27 and TRBJ1-6; TCRdb selects TRBD1, and the lack of DNA leaves this call unchecked. The CDR3 is 15 residues long. Germline CDR1 and CDR2: MNHEY and SMNVEV (reference sequence).

The CDR3 sequence: CSATSSLAKNIQYF. V gene TRBV20-1 combines with J gene TRBJ2-4; the D call of TRBD2 rests on TCRdb alone, since no DNA is present to check it. The CDR3 contains 14 residues. The V gene's germline CDR1 is DFQATT and CDR2 SNEGSKA (reference sequence).

The chain combines TRBV5-1 with TRBJ2-5. Germline CDR1 and CDR2: SGHRS and YFSETQ. There are 11 residues in the CDR3. This chain's CDR3 is CASSLDGSQYF.

The chain uses TRBV5-1 and TRBJ2-7; checking the TCRdb D call of TRBD2 is not possible without DNA. CDR1 is SGHRS, CDR2 YFSETQ, per germline. This CDR3 has 15 residues. The CDR3 protein is CASSFSGTSGYEQYF.

The rearrangement links TRBV12-3 or TRBV12-4 to TRBJ1-2; TCRdb's D call of TRBD1 is untestable without DNA. This CDR3 region has 14 residues. CDR3 sequence reads: CASRNRGLNYGYTF.

The chain employs TRBV12-3 or TRBV12-4 and TRBJ2-7. This CDR3 comprises 12 residues. CDR3 in amino acids: CASSLKGREQYF.

V and J are TRBV12-3 or TRBV12-4 and TRBJ2-1. The CDR3 consists of 17 residues. The CDR3 is CASSFWLARVSYNEQFF.

The V call is TRBV6-1, the J call TRBJ1-6. Germline V lookup: CDR1 MNHNS, CDR2 SASEGT. The CDR3 contains 16 residues. The CDR3 spells CASRAATELYNSPLHF.

This chain uses TRBV2 with TRBJ2-7; TCRdb's D call, TRBD2, is unchecked because there is no DNA. The germline V gene has CDR1 SNHLY and CDR2 FYNNEI. The length of the CDR3 is 13 residues. This chain's CDR3 is CASRTSGSNEQYF.

This chain connects TRBV19 to TRBJ2-3; TCRdb's D call, TRBD1, is unchecked because there is no DNA. The CDR3 has 15 amino acids. Germline assignment: CDR1 LNHDA and CDR2 SQIVND (reference sequence). The CDR3 is CASSIGTGSADTQYF.

The chain is built from TRBV19 and TRBJ2-3. There are 14 residues in the CDR3. Per germline, CDR1 LNHDA and CDR2 SQIVND (reference sequence). The CDR3 sequence is CASTPTDNRDTQYF.

The V call is TRBV7-2, the J call TRBJ2-5. Germline values: CDR1 SGHTA, CDR2 FQGNSA. The CDR3 extends over 13 amino acids. The CDR3 loop is CASSLSPQETQYF.

The V call is TRBV6-6, the J call TRBJ2-1. Germline V gene lookup returns CDR1 MNHNY and CDR2 SVGAGI (reference sequence). The CDR3 consists of 13 residues. The CDR3 sequence: CASSVAEEREQFF.